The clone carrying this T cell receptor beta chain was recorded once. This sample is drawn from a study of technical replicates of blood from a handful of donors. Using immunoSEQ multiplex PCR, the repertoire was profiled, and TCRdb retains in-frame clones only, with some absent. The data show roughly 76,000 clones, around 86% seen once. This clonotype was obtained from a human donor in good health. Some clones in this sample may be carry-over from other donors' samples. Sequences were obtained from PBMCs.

CDR3 sequence (DNA): TGTGCCAGCAGTGGCGGGGACAGAGAGGGCTATGGCTACACCTTC. Translating it yields CASSGGDREGYGYTF. This chain links TRBV6-1 with TRBJ1-2; 7 positions match TRBD1. V lost 4 bases to trimming and J lost 4 bases; unmatched junction nucleotides: 9. The CDR3 extends over 15 amino acids. Germline V CDR1 and CDR2: MNHNS, SASEGT.